The 17 T cell receptor beta chains listed next were all sequenced from one sample in a study of shared clonotypes between healthy human individuals. The protocol was immunoSEQ multiplex PCR, while the TCRdb copy is restricted to in-frame clones and leaves out a portion. The sample carries about 1,800,000 clones, around 96% recorded once. Positive CCR7 selection of CD45RO-negative cells yielded the naive CD8 cells, and terminally differentiated effector memory CD45RA+ cells were excluded. The sample comprised naive CD8+ T cells sorted from blood. The receptor set was obtained from a man younger than 30 in good health.

This sequence joins TRBV11-1 and TRBJ2-7; D gene unclear. Trimming removed 2 bases from V and 3 bases from J, with 8 bases in between. The CDR3 totals 13 residues. Germline V gene data show CDR1 as SGHAT and CDR2 as FQDESV (reference sequence). In DNA, the CDR3 is TGTGCCAGCAGCTTAACACAGTTCTACGAGCAGTACTTC. Its protein is CASSLTQFYEQYF.

For this clone: Other DNA sequences in this specimen translate into the identical CDR3. This chain uses TRBV5-4 with TRBJ1-1; a weak D match, TRBD1 (6 bases). Germline values: CDR1 SGHNT, CDR2 YYREEE (reference sequence). CDR3 size: 13 residues. V was cut by 0 bases and J by 4 bases, with 7 bases left in between. CDR3 DNA sequence: TGTGCCAGCAGCTTGGGAGGGGGCACTGAAGCTTTCTTT. Its protein is CASSLGGGTEAFF.

This clone appeared a single time. The gene calls are TRBV6-4 and TRBJ1-6; 8 bases align to TRBD1. Germline CDR1 is MRHNA and CDR2 is SNTAGT. This CDR3 has 16 residues. Losses at the gene ends were 6 bases for V and 9 bases for J; bases not matched to a gene: 13. The CDR3 region has the DNA TGTGCCAGCAGGCCCCACACGGACAGGGATGTTTCACCCCTCCACTTT. It yields the protein CASRPHTDRDVSPLHF.

This sequence joins TRBV4-1 and TRBJ2-7; unclear D gene. This CDR3 is built from 16 residues. V dropped 0 bases and J dropped 0 bases, with 12 bases sitting between them. CDR1 and CDR2 (germline): MGHRA, YSYEKL. The DNA of the CDR3 is TGCGCCAGCAGCCAAGAGAGAACACCTCCCTCCTACGAGCAGTACTTC. Amino acid sequence: CASSQERTPPSYEQYF.

V usage is TRBV6-1 and J usage is TRBJ2-7; D not certain. CDR3 size: 15 residues. Trimming took off 0 bases at V and 2 bases at J, with 11 bases between the two ends. Germline V CDR1 and CDR2: MNHNS, SASEGT. The CDR3: CASSEARLLTYEQYF. The CDR3 DNA follows: TGTGCCAGCAGTGAAGCCAGACTCCTCACCTACGAGCAGTACTTC.

This sequence joins TRBV4-3 and TRBJ2-1, with 7 bases fitting TRBD1. This CDR3 is 16 amino acids long. CDR1 and CDR2 (germline): LGHNA, YSLEER. The J segment lost 7 bases and the V segment lost 0 bases, leaving 9 bases of the junction unmatched. CDR3 DNA: TGCGCCAGCAGCCAAGACGGCCAGGCAGGGGGAAATGAGCAGTTCTTC. Amino acids: CASSQDGQAGGNEQFF.

The genes are TRBV6-1 and TRBJ1-2, with a tentative D call TRBD1 (5 bases). Trimming cost V 5 bases and J 6 bases, with 10 bases left between them. The CDR3 loop spans 12 amino acids. Per the germline V gene, CDR1 is MNHNS and CDR2 is SASEGT. The CDR3 reads CASSQGTDGYTF. For the CDR3, the DNA is TGTGCCAGCAGTCAAGGGACGGATGGCTACACCTTC.

This rearrangement joins TRBV2 to TRBJ1-6, with 8 bases fitting TRBD1. The germline V gene encodes CDR1 SNHLY and CDR2 FYNNEI. V gave up 4 bases and J gave up 8 bases; unmatched junction bases: 13. The CDR3 runs to 17 residues. The CDR3 here is CASSGQGSVSIDSPLHF. The CDR3 DNA is TGTGCCAGCAGTGGACAGGGGTCGGTCTCTATCGATTCACCCCTCCACTTT. Drawing the rest from reference TRBV2 and TRBJ1-6, the complete variable domain is EPEVTQTPSHQVTQMGQEVILRCVPISNHLYFYWYRQILGQKVEFLVSFYNNEISEKSEIFDDQFSVERPDGSNFTLKIRSTKLEDSAMYFCASSGQGSVSIDSPLHFGNGTRLTVT.

The chain combines TRBV29-1 with TRBJ2-5; D is possibly TRBD1 (6 bases). The end of the DNA is better explained by TRBJ2-7, so the J call may be wrong. Germline CDR1 SQVTM, CDR2 ANQGSEA. The CDR3 runs 13 residues. The CDR3, as DNA: TGCAGCGTTGAGGGGACACGGGTTTACGAGCAGTACTTC. This gives the protein CSVEGTRVYEQYF.

V gene TRBV7-2 combines with J gene TRBJ2-1; 8 positions match TRBD2. Germline CDR1 reads SGHTA; CDR2 reads FQGNSA. With V trimmed by 5 bases and J by 4 bases, 4 bases remained unmatched. The CDR3 has 14 residues. CDR3 in DNA: TGTGCCAGCAGCCGGGGGGGCCTATACAATGAGCAGTTCTTC. Its translation is CASSRGGLYNEQFF.

The V and J genes are TRBV29-1 and TRBJ2-3; 9 nucleotides line up with TRBD2. Trimming removed 0 bases from V and 2 bases from J; junction bases left unmatched: 15. Looked up from germline, CDR1 is SQVTM and CDR2 is ANQGSEA. CDR3 length: 19 amino acids. The CDR3 coding sequence is TGCAGCGTTGAAGATAGACTAGCGGACAGACAATTAATCACAGATACGCAGTATTTT. Translated, it gives CSVEDRLADRQLITDTQYF.

V and J are TRBV4-1 and TRBJ2-2; D may be TRBD1 (6 bases). The CDR3 contains 15 residues. The germline V and J ends were trimmed by 4 bases and 4 bases, with 13 bases remaining between them. Germline V lookup: CDR1 MGHRA, CDR2 YSYEKL. The chain's CDR3 is CASSPRQETTGELFF. Written as DNA, the CDR3 is TGCGCCAGCAGCCCGCGACAGGAAACCACCGGGGAGCTGTTTTTT.

This sequence joins TRBV5-1 and TRBJ1-1; 9 nucleotides line up with TRBD1. The CDR3 contains 14 residues. Trimming at V came to 2 bases and at J to 6 bases, leaving 5 bases not matched to a gene. The germline CDR1 and CDR2 sequences are SGHRS and YFSETQ. The CDR3 protein is CASSFITGGPEAFF. The CDR3 DNA reads TGCGCCAGCAGCTTCATAACAGGGGGCCCTGAAGCTTTCTTT.

The gene calls are TRBV13 and TRBJ2-7; 10 bases line up with TRBD2. The junction had 7 bases not matched to a gene; V was cut back by 4 bases and J by 4 bases. The CDR3 extends over 15 amino acids. Germline CDR1 PRHDT, CDR2 FYEKMQ (reference sequence). CDR3 nucleotide sequence: TGTGCCAGCAGCTCCTTCGGGACTAGCGTGTACGAGCAGTACTTC. Amino acids: CASSSFGTSVYEQYF.

This chain links TRBV19 with TRBJ2-7; D unresolved. The germline V gene encodes CDR1 LNHDA and CDR2 SQIVND (reference sequence). This CDR3 is 13 amino acids long. The germline V and J ends were trimmed by 9 bases and 1 base, with 13 bases remaining between them. The CDR3 sequence is CASMQIGSYEQYF. The DNA of the CDR3 is TGTGCCAGCATGCAAATAGGTTCCTACGAGCAGTACTTC.

This clone was detected once. This chain links TRBV10-1 with TRBJ2-7; unclear D gene. The CDR3 runs to 8 residues. With 8 bases removed from V and 8 bases from J, the gap between germline ends came to 4 bases. Germline lookup yields CDR1 WNHNN and CDR2 SYGVQD (reference sequence). CDR3: CASGQQYF. The CDR3 nucleotides are TGCGCCAGCGGACAGCAGTACTTC.

This chain links TRBV4-1 with TRBJ2-7, with 7 bases matching TRBD1. The germline CDR1 and CDR2 sequences are MGHRA and YSYEKL. The ends lost 0 bases at V and 0 bases at J; junction bases unmatched: 5. The CDR3 runs 16 residues. The CDR3 spells CASSQDSGTDSYEQYF. The CDR3 nucleotides are TGCGCCAGCAGCCAAGATTCCGGGACAGACTCCTACGAGCAGTACTTC.